The clone carrying this T cell receptor (beta chain) came up a few times. What it recognizes is unknown. The data were obtained in a study of beta chain features in type 1 diabetes. Study-level findings and limits: Within each of all four CD4+ subsets, Type 1 diabetes patients had TCRB CDR3s that were moderately but significantly shorter.

Reverse transcribing all isolated RNA meant expressed TCRB transcripts were sequenced. Libraries were prepared by immunoSEQ multiplex PCR; TCRdb keeps only in-frame clonotypes and omits some of them. The sample consists of hundreds of thousands of clones, around 16% of them appearing once. The specimen sequenced was naive CD4+ T cells from blood. The source of this sequence is a man aged 18 to 30 in good health.

This chain's CDR3 is CASRQDLSSYEQYF. Here the CDR3 DNA reads TGTGCCAGCAGACAGGACTTAAGCTCCTACGAGCAGTACTTC. J is TRBJ2-7 and V is TRBV7-2; D may correspond to TRBD1 or TRBD2 (5 bases each). The CDR3 is 14 amino acids. V was shortened by 6 bases and J by 0 bases, with 12 bases between the two germline ends. The germline CDR1 and CDR2 sequences are SGHTA and FQGNSA.